This T cell receptor (beta chain) was sequenced in a study of T cell responses to AZD1222 COVID-19 vaccine. Study results and caveats: There were repertoire samples only from the period after the peak T cell response. Females outnumbered males among donors, who were mostly white British; clonal diversity was possibly underestimated. Across the whole spike, CD4 TCRs peaked at regions 160-218 and 743-854.

As regards this clone: Its matching antigen is unknown.

Only in-frame clones appear in the TCRdb table, and some are missing; sequencing was by immunoSEQ multiplex PCR. This table has 89,000 or so clones, 75% to 95% appearing once. The V end was cut by 5 bases, the J end by 4 bases, with 9 bases between. There are 13 residues in the CDR3. Germline-derived CDR1 and CDR2 are LGHDT and YNNKEL (reference sequence). The J gene is TRBJ2-1, the V gene TRBV3-1 (or the pseudogene TRBV3-2); no reliable D call. This sample comprised peripheral blood, obtained 28 days after the second AZD1222 dose. The source is an adult who received the AZD1222 COVID-19 vaccine. The CDR3 loop reads CASSTDPYNEQFF. CDR3 coding DNA: TGTGCCAGCAGCACAGACCCATACAATGAGCAGTTCTTC.